This TCR beta chain was sequenced during a study of T cell responses to AZD1222 COVID-19 vaccine. Whole-study context: Recipients boosted at about 4 weeks or about 12 weeks are pooled. Study-level points and caveats: It should be noted that donors were predominantly white British and more often female, and clonal diversity was possibly underestimated. Two AZD1222 administrations were followed by greater Spike-specific TCR breadth and depth. Among AZD1222 vaccinees, only 6 or 7 were seropositive at baseline.

Using immunoSEQ multiplex PCR, the repertoire was profiled, and TCRdb retains in-frame clones only, with some absent. The sample includes more than 85,000 clones, about 83% of them seen just once. This clone has a count of ten or more. Its antigen is undetermined. The CDR3 totals 14 residues. V was clipped by 0 bases and J by 2 bases, with 5 bases between them. From germline, CDR1 is SEHNR and CDR2 FQNEAQ (reference sequence). This material consisted of peripheral blood, taken on day 0 of AZD1222 vaccination. The source of this sequence is an adult in good health. The rearrangement links TRBV7-9 to TRBJ2-1; no firm D call. CDR3: CASSLATTYNEQFF. In DNA form, the CDR3 reads TGTGCCAGCAGCTTAGCGACAACCTACAATGAGCAGTTCTTC.